The next 4 T cell receptor beta chains were all read from a single sample in a study of blood T cell repertoires in COVID-19. Produced via immunoSEQ multiplex PCR; TCRdb's table is partial and in-frame only. The top ten clones hold about 6% of a sample with roughly 260,000 clones, 87% of them seen once. The sequenced sample consisted of PBMCs or T cells enriched from blood (not recorded which). Receptors were obtained from a woman between 25 and 40 years old with acute COVID-19.

The rearrangement uses TRBV28 and TRBJ1-1; TRBD1 agrees at 11 bases. CDR1 is MDHEN and CDR2 is SYDVKM in the germline V gene. The junction had 14 bases not matched to a gene; V was cut back by 9 bases and J by 2 bases. The length of the CDR3 is 17 residues. CDR3 sequence: CASPRPGTGGDNTEAFF. The CDR3 region has the DNA TGTGCCAGTCCCAGACCCGGGACAGGGGGTGATAACACTGAAGCTTTCTTT.

The chain is built from TRBV12-3 or TRBV12-4 and TRBJ1-2; possible D gene TRBD1, 6 bases. This CDR3 region has 12 residues. Trimming took off 6 bases at V and 4 bases at J, with 9 bases between the two ends. The CDR3 protein is CASRRGGYGYTF. The CDR3 DNA sequence: TGTGCCAGCAGGAGGGGGGGCTATGGCTACACCTTC.

This chain uses TRBV27 with TRBJ1-5; no definite D call. V was trimmed by 6 bases and J by 2 bases, leaving 11 bases between them. This CDR3 has 14 amino acids. Germline V gene sequence: CDR1 MNHEY, CDR2 SMNVEV (reference sequence). CDR3 nucleotides: TGTGCCAGCAGCCACACCGTTGGCAATCAGCCCCAGCATTTT. Protein sequence: CASSHTVGNQPQHF.

This clone has only a few counts. The rearrangement joins TRBV3-1 (or the pseudogene TRBV3-2) to TRBJ1-1, with 7 bases identical to TRBD1. Unmatched junction bases numbered 6, after V lost 3 bases and J lost 11 bases. CDR3 length: 12 residues. Germline V gives CDR1 LGHDT, CDR2 YNNKEL (reference sequence). CDR3 in amino acids: CASSHLDRVAFF. DNA for the CDR3: TGTGCCAGCAGCCACTTAGACAGGGTTGCTTTCTTT.